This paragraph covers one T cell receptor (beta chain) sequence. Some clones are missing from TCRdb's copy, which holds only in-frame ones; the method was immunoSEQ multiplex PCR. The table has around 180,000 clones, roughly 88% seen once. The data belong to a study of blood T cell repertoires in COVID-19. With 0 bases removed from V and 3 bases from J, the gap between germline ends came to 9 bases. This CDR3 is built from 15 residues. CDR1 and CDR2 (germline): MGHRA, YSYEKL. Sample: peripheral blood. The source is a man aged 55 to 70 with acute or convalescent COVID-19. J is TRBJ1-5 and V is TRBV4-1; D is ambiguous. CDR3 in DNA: TGCGCCAGCAGCCAAGATCTTACAGTCAATCAGCCCCAGCATTTT. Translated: CASSQDLTVNQPQHF.